This record looks at one T cell receptor beta chain sequence and its context. Its specificity is not known. This entry is derived from a study of T cells in Graves' hyperthyroidism and ophthalmopathy. Researchers amplified the TCR beta CDR3 regions from RNA transcripts. When the TCR CDR3 underwent first-round RT-PCR, the HTBI primer set was used. TCRdb called the multiplex PCR reads again in MiXCR, with one record for every CDR3 protein. This table holds hundreds of thousands of distinct CDR3 sequences, about 45% found once. CDR3 size: 14 residues. Trimming took 5 bases from V and 0 from J, leaving 10 bases between them. Germline CDR1 and CDR2: SNHLY and FYNNEI. Findings and limits, study-wide: Among clonotypes expanded in thyroid above 0.001, most were also found in blood.

The rearrangement joins TRBV2 to TRBJ1-2; D remains unclear. This clonotype was obtained from an adult man with Graves' disease, either hyperthyroidism or ophthalmopathy (not recorded which). The sample was peripheral blood or thyroid tissue (not recorded which). This CDR3 is CASSLSDTNYGYTF. CDR3 DNA: TGTGCCAGCAGTTTATCGGATACTAACTATGGCTACACCTTC.